A single T cell receptor (beta chain) is shown here with its context. Germline-derived CDR1 and CDR2 are LGHDT and YNNKEL (reference sequence). The CDR3 has 15 amino acids. Between the trimmed V and J ends, which lost 6 bases and 5 bases, there was a span of 17 bases. The sorted Tregs were CD4+CD25+CD127-/low cells. Constant-region reverse primers amplified full-length variable regions, followed by semi-nested Nested Universal Primer A PCR. One entry per CDR3 protein results from TCRdb running MiXCR on the 5' RACE reads. Among about 55,000 distinct CDR3 sequences listed, about 20% were seen once. Sequenced sample: tumor-infiltrating Tregs sorted from the breast tumor. The chain employs TRBV3-1 and TRBJ1-5, with D possibly matching TRBD1 (5 bases). The TCR originated in a female donor with breast cancer. The CDR3 sequence is CASSGTPEEDQPQHF. The CDR3 DNA is TGTGCCAGCAGTGGGACGCCCGAAGAGGATCAGCCCCAGCATTTT. Complete variable domain (other parts from reference TRBV3-1 and TRBJ1-5): DTAVSQTPKYLVTQMGNDKSIKCEQNLGHDTMYWYKQDSKKFLKIMFSYNNKELIINETVPNRFSPKSPDKAHLNLHINSLELGDSAVYFCASSGTPEEDQPQHFGDGTRLSIL.